A selection of T cell receptor beta chains follows, all from one sample in a study of shared clonotypes between healthy human individuals. Here immunoSEQ multiplex PCR was the method, and the copy in TCRdb shows in-frame clones only, minus some. This table holds 500,000 to 550,000 clones, roughly 95% found once. The source material was naive CD4+ T cells sorted from blood. Receptor source: a woman in her thirties in good health. Each CDR3 is given with its conserved first and last residue. Fields, in order: V gene, J gene, CDR3 protein.

V gene: TRBV7-8; J gene: TRBJ2-1; CDR3 protein: CASSSPGLAGYEQFF
V gene: TRBV28; J gene: TRBJ2-7; CDR3 protein: CASRPEPLAGYSYEQYF
V gene: TRBV19; J gene: TRBJ1-1; CDR3 protein: CASSIAGEGPAFF
V gene: TRBV29-1; J gene: TRBJ2-3; CDR3 protein: CSVESRTQYF
V gene: TRBV4-2; J gene: TRBJ2-3; CDR3 protein: CASSRTFTGAETDTQYF
V gene: TRBV11-2; J gene: TRBJ2-7; CDR3 protein: CASTTDRVGEQYF
V gene: TRBV4-1; J gene: TRBJ2-6; CDR3 protein: CASSQTNTPGPYSGANVLTF
V gene: TRBV11-1; J gene: TRBJ2-5; CDR3 protein: CASSAHGGGAARETQYF
V gene: TRBV7-4; J gene: TRBJ1-1; CDR3 protein: CASSFLMDTEAFF
V gene: TRBV18; J gene: TRBJ1-5; CDR3 protein: CASSLIDAGTAGAAGSQPQHF
V gene: TRBV6-5; J gene: TRBJ2-3; CDR3 protein: CASGREADTQYF
V gene: TRBV28; J gene: TRBJ2-7; CDR3 protein: CASSSQAGAGIAARRYEQYF
V gene: TRBV19; J gene: TRBJ2-3; CDR3 protein: CASSIRGLTDTQYF
V gene: TRBV4-1; J gene: .; CDR3 protein: CASSQAAGQGAASSYEQYF
V gene: TRBV5-1; J gene: TRBJ2-7; CDR3 protein: CASSLVVSGTSGYEQYF
V gene: TRBV18; J gene: TRBJ2-7; CDR3 protein: CASSPLPPERDRAYEQYF
V gene: TRBV4-1; J gene: TRBJ2-5; CDR3 protein: CASSQDWTSGRETQYF